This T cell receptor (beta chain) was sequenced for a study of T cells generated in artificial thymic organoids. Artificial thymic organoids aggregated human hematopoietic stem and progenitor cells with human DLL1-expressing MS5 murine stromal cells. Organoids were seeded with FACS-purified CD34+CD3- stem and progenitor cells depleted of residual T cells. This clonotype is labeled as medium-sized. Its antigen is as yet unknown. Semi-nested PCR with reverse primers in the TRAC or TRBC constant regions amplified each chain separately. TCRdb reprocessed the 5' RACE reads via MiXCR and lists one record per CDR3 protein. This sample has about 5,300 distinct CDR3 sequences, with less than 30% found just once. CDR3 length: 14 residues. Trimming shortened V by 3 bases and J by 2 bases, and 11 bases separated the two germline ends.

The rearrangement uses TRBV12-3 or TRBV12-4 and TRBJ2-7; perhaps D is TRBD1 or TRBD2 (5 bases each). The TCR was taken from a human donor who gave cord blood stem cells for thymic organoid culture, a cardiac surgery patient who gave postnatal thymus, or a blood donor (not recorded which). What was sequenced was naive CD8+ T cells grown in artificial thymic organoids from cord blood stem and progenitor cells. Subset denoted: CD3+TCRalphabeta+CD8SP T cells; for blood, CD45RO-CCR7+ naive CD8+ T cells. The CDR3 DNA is TGTGCCAGCAGTTTTCACCAGGGAGCCTACGAGCAGTACTTC. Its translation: CASSFHQGAYEQYF.